The 10 T cell receptor beta chains given below trace back to one sample, sequenced in a study of T cell responses to AZD1222 COVID-19 vaccine. Data came from immunoSEQ multiplex PCR; TCRdb stores just in-frame clones and leaves some out. The sample shows some 120,000 clones, approximately 85% of them seen only once. The source was peripheral blood, collected on day 0 of AZD1222 vaccination. The receptor set was obtained from an adult in good health.

The rearrangement links TRBV4-1 to TRBJ2-5, with 7 bases that match TRBD1. The CDR3 is made up of 15 amino acids. V lost 0 bases to trimming and J lost 6 bases; unmatched junction nucleotides: 7. Germline-derived CDR1 and CDR2 are MGHRA and YSYEKL. The CDR3 protein is CASSQDGQGVQTQYF. The CDR3 DNA follows: TGCGCCAGCAGCCAAGACGGGCAGGGGGTGCAGACCCAGTACTTC.

This clone has more than one count but fewer than ten. The CDR3 DNA sequence: TGTGCCAGCAGCTTAGCGAAACTAGAGCGGGGGACCCCAGATACGCAGTATTTT. Translated: CASSLAKLERGTPDTQYF. The rearrangement links TRBV7-2 to TRBJ2-3; 8 positions match TRBD2. Germline loops: CDR1 SGHTA, CDR2 FQGNSA. The CDR3 contains 18 residues. The V gene end was trimmed by 0 bases and the J gene end by 4 bases; junction bases not matched to a gene: 12.

The rearrangement uses TRBV5-1 and TRBJ2-5; D remains unclear. The CDR3 extends over 14 amino acids. V was cut by 0 bases and J by 5 bases, with 11 bases left in between. Germline lookup yields CDR1 SGHRS and CDR2 YFSETQ. CDR3 region: CASSLVGFGETQYF. CDR3 coding DNA: TGCGCCAGCAGCTTGGTTGGTTTCGGGGAGACCCAGTACTTC.

The chain recombines TRBV4-1 with TRBJ2-7, with 9 positions matching TRBD2. Germline lookup yields CDR1 MGHRA and CDR2 YSYEKL. The CDR3 contains 13 residues. J lost 7 bases, V lost 4 bases, and 5 bases had no gene match. The CDR3 is CASSPGLAGEQYF. CDR3 bases: TGCGCCAGCAGCCCTGGCCTAGCGGGGGAGCAGTACTTC.

This clone was seen more than once but under ten times. The chain uses TRBV27 and TRBJ2-7; 7 nucleotides agree with TRBD1. V shed 9 bases and J 3 bases; nucleotides not matched to a gene: 11. Germline V CDR1 and CDR2: MNHEY, SMNVEV (reference sequence). The CDR3 extends over 14 amino acids. Here the CDR3 reads CASGDRSSIYEQYF. The CDR3 region has the DNA TGTGCCAGTGGGGACAGATCTTCTATCTACGAGCAGTACTTC.

This chain links TRBV6-2 or TRBV6-3 with TRBJ1-5; D is ambiguous. The germline V gene encodes CDR1 MNHEY and CDR2 SVGEGT. The length of the CDR3 is 15 residues. Trimming stripped 2 bases from V and 8 bases from J, with 16 bases between. The CDR3 is CASSYQWTDKEPQHF. CDR3 nucleotide sequence: TGTGCCAGCAGTTACCAGTGGACTGACAAAGAGCCCCAGCATTTT.

The sample holds a few counts of this clone. V usage is TRBV7-3 and J usage is TRBJ2-3; 8 bases are shared with TRBD2. The CDR3 spans 13 residues. The V segment lost 2 bases and the J segment 10 bases; nucleotides outside the gene matches: 5. Per germline, CDR1 SGHTA and CDR2 FQGTGA. This CDR3 reads CASSLSGTRAQYF. CDR3 DNA sequence: TGTGCCAGCAGCTTATCCGGGACTAGAGCGCAGTATTTT.

The chain is built from TRBV28 and TRBJ1-5; no definite D call. Germline CDR1 reads MDHEN; CDR2 reads SYDVKM. The CDR3 runs 14 residues. V lost 6 bases to trimming and J lost 3 bases, with 12 bases between them. The CDR3 reads CASSVDQANQPQHF. CDR3 DNA: TGTGCCAGCAGCGTCGACCAGGCCAATCAGCCCCAGCATTTT.

The chain carries TRBV7-2 and TRBJ2-6; 7 positions agree with TRBD1. The CDR3 is 14 residues long. CDR1 and CDR2 (germline): SGHTA, FQGNSA. V gave up 11 bases and J gave up 6 bases; unmatched junction bases: 10. CDR3 sequence reads: CASKIDRAANVLTF. CDR3 in DNA: TGTGCCTCGAAAATTGACAGGGCGGCCAACGTCCTGACTTTC.

The chain carries TRBV6-4 and TRBJ1-6; D is uncertain. The CDR3 loop spans 13 amino acids. Trimming left V 3 bases short and J 6 bases short, with 6 bases between. Germline-derived CDR1 and CDR2 are MRHNA and SNTAGT. CDR3 nucleotide sequence: TGTGCCAGCAGTGAGGGGTCTAATTCACCCCTCCACTTT. It encodes CASSEGSNSPLHF.